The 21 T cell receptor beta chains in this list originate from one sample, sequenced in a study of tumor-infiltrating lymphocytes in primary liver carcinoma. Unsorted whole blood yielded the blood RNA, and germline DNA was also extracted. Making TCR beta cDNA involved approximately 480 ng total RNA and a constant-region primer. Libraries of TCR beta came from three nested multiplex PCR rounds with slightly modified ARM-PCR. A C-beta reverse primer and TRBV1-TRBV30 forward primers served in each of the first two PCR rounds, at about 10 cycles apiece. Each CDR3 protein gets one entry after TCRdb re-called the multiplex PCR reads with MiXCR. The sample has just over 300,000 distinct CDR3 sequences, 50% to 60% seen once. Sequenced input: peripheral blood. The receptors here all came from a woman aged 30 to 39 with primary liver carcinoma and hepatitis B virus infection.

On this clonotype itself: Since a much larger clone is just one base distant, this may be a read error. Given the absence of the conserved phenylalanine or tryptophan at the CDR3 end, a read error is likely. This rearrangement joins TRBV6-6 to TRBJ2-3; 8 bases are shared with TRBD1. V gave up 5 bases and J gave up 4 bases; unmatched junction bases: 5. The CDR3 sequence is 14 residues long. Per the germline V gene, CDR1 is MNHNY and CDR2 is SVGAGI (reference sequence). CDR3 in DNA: TGTGCCAGCAGTCAACTCAGGGGGCCAGATACGCAGTATTAT. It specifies CASSQLRGPDTQYY.

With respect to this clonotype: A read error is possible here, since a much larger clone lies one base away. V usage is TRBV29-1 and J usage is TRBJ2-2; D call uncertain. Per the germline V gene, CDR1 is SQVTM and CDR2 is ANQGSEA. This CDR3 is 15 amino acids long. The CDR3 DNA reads TGCAACGTTGAAGATGAGAAATACCATACCGGGGAGCTGTTTTTT. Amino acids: CNVEDEKYHTGELFF.

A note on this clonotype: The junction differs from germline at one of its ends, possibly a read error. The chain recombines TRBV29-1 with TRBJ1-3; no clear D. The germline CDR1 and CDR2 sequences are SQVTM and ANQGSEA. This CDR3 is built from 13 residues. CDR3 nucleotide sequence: TGCAGCGCCGAGGAGGTCTCTGGAAACAACATATATTTT. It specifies CSAEEVSGNNIYF.

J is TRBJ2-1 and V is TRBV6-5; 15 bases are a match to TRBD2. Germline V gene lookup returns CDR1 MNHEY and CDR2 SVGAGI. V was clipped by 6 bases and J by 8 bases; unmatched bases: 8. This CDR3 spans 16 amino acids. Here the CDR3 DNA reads TGTGCCAGCAGCCGTTCGGGACTAGCGGGAGGACATGAGCAGTTCTTC. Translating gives CASSRSGLAGGHEQFF.

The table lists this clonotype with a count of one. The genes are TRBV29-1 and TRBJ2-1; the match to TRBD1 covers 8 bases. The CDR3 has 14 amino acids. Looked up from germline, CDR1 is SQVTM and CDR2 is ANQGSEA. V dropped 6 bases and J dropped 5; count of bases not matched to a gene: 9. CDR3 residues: CSVGQEPVNNEQFF. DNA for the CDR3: TGCAGCGTGGGACAGGAACCGGTGAACAATGAGCAGTTCTTC.

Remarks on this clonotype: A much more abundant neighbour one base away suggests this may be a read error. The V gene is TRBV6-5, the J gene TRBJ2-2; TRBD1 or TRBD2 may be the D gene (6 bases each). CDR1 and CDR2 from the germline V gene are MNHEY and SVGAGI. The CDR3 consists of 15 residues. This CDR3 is CAGSYIQGGTGELFF. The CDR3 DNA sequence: TGTGCCGGCAGTTACATACAGGGAGGCACCGGGGAGCTGTTTTTT.

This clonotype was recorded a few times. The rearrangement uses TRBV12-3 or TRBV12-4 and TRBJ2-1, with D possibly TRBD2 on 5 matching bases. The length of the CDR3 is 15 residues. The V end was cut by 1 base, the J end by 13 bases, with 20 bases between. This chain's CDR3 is CASSLGCRLAEEQFF. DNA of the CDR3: TGTGCCAGCAGTTTAGGGTGCCGGCTAGCCGAAGAACAGTTCTTC.

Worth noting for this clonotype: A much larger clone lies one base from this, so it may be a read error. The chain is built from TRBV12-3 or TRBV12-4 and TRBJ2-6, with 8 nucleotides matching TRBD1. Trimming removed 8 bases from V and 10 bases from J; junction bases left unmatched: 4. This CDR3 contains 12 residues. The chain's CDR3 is CASGGQGNVLTF. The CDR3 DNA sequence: TGTGCCAGCGGCGGACAGGGAAACGTCCTGACTTTC.

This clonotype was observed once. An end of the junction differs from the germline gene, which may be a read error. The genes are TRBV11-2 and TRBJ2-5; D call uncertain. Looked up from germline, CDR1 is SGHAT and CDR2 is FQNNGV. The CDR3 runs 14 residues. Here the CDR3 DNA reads TGTGCCAGCAACTTATTAGGGCAAGGCGAGACCCAGTACTTC. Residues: CASNLLGQGETQYF.

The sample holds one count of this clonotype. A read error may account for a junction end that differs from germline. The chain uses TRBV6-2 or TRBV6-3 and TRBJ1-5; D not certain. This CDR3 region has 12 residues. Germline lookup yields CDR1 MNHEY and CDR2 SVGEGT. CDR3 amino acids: CVSSYPPEPQHF. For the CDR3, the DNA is TGTGTCAGCAGTTACCCTCCCGAGCCCCAGCATTTT.

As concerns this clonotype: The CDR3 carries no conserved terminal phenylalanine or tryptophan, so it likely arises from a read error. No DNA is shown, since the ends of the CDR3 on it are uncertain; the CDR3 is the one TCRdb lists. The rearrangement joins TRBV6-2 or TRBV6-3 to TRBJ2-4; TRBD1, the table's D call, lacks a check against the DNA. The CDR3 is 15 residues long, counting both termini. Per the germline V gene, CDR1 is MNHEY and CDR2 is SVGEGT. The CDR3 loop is CASSYSSQGPVSRYL.

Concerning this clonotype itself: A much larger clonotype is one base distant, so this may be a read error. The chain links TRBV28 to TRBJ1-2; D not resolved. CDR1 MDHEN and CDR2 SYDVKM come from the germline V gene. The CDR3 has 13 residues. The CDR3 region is CASRLYLPYGYTF. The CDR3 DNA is TGTGCCAGCAGATTATACTTGCCCTATGGCTACACCTTC.

The CDR3 DNA is TGCGCCAGCAGCCAGAATCATAGTGAAGCTTTCTTT. Translating it yields CASSQNHSEAFF. The gene calls are TRBV4-1 and TRBJ1-1; D gene uncertain. Trimming took 3 bases from V and 7 from J, leaving 9 bases between them. Germline-derived CDR1 and CDR2 are MGHRA and YSYEKL. This CDR3 comprises 12 residues.

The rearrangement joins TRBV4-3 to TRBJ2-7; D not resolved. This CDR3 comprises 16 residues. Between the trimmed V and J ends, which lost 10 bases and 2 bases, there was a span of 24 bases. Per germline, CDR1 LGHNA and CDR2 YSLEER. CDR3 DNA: TGCGCCATCAGTCAAGATATACACAGTCTCCCCTACGAGCAGTACTTC. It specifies CAISQDIHSLPYEQYF.

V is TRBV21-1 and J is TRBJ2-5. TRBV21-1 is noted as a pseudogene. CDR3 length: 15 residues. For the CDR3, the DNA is TGTGCCAGCAGCAAAGAGAGAGGCAGCCAAGAGACCCAGTACTTC. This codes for CASSKERGSQETQYF.

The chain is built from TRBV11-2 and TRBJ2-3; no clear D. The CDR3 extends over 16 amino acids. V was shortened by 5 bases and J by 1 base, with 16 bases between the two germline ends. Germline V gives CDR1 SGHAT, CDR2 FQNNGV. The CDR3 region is CASSPRPTSGTDTQYF. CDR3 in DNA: TGTGCCAGCAGCCCCCGGCCAACAAGTGGCACAGATACGCAGTATTTT.

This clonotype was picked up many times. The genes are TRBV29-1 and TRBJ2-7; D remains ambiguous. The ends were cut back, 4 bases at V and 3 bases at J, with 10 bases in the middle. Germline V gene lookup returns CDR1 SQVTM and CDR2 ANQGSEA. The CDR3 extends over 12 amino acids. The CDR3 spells CSVAQVNYEQYF. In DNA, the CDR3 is TGCAGCGTTGCCCAGGTTAACTACGAGCAGTACTTC.

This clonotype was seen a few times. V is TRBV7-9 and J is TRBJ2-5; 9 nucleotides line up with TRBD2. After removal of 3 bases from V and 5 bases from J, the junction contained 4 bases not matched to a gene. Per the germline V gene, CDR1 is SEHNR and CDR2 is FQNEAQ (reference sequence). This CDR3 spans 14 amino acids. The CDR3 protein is CASSLTSGGETQYF. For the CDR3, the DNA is TGTGCCAGCAGCTTGACTAGCGGAGGGGAGACCCAGTACTTC.

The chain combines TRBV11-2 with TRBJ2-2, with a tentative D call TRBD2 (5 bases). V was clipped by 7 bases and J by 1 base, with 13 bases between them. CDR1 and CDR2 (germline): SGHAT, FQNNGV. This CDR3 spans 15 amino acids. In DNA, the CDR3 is TGTGCCAGCATCCCACCTGGACTGAACACCGGGGAGCTGTTTTTT. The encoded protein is CASIPPGLNTGELFF. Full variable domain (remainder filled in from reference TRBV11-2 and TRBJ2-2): EAGVAQSPRYKIIEKRQSVAFWCNPISGHATLYWYQQILGQGPKLLIQFQNNGVVDDSQLPKDRFSAERLKGVDSTLKIQPAKLEDSAVYLCASIPPGLNTGELFFGEGSRLTVL.

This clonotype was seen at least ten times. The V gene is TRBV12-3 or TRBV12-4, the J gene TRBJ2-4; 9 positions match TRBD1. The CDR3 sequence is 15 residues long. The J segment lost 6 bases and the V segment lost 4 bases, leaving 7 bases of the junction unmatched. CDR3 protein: CASSSGRQGVNIQYF. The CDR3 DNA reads TGTGCCAGCAGTTCAGGGCGACAGGGGGTAAACATTCAGTACTTC.

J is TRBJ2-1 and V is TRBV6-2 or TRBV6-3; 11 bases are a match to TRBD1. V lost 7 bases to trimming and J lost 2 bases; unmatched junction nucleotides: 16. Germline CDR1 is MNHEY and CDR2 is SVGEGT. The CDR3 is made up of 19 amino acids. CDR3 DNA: TGTGCCAGCATTAACGGACAGGGGGCTCCAGCGGCCCCCTACAATGAGCAGTTCTTC. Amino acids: CASINGQGAPAAPYNEQFF.